These T cell receptor beta chains were read from a single sample in a study of response to subunit inactivated influenza vaccine. TCRdb itself ran the RT-PCR reads through MiXCR, one entry per CDR3 protein. This table has more than 550,000 distinct CDR3 sequences, approximately 10% appearing once. These same records also appear under a second study, on T cells expressing NK-cell markers.

The input for sequencing was PBMCs from blood, taken on the day of vaccination. These receptors were taken from a man over 45 who received an inactivated influenza vaccine. Each CDR3 is given with its conserved first and last residue. The D gene is left open where the match is weak. Part of the rows lack a size; the others show once, few, many or a class for expanded clones.

cdr3_aa cdr3_nt d_call j_call v_call clone_size
CASSAAGGFEAFF TGTGCCAGCAGCGCCGCTGGGGGCTTTGAAGCTTTCTTT NA TRBJ1-1 TRBV9 NA
CASSDGPQGAGSQETQYF TGTGCCAGCAGTGATGGGCCGCAGGGAGCGGGGTCCCAAGAGACCCAGTACTTC TRBD2 TRBJ2-5 TRBV25-1 NA
CSVPRQGSSYEQYF TGCAGCGTTCCCCGACAGGGCAGCTCCTACGAGCAGTACTTC TRBD1 TRBJ2-7 TRBV29-1 few
CASSQGSRGSNTDTQYF TGTGCCAGCAGCCAAGGGAGTCGTGGCTCCAACACGGATACGCAGTATTTT NA TRBJ2-3 TRBV4-2 NA
CASSETGRNNEKLFF TGTGCCAGCAGCGAAACAGGGCGGAATAATGAAAAACTGTTTTTT NA TRBJ1-4 TRBV6-1 NA
CASSLVGMNTEAFF TGCGCCAGCAGCTTGGTAGGAATGAACACTGAAGCTTTCTTT NA TRBJ1-1 TRBV5-1 NA
CASSFAGRGEETQYF TGCGCCAGCAGCTTCGCCGGCAGGGGGGAGGAGACCCAGTACTTC NA TRBJ2-5 TRBV5-1 NA
CASSKTVGYTF TGTGCCAGCAGTAAGACAGTTGGCTACACCTTC NA TRBJ1-2 TRBV12-3/TRBV12-4 few
CASSLPGGETQYF TGTGCCAGCAGCCTGCCAGGGGGAGAGACCCAGTACTTC TRBD1 TRBJ2-5 TRBV7-2 many
CASSLKQGSDTQYF TGCGCCAGCAGCTTAAAGCAAGGGTCAGATACGCAGTATTTT NA TRBJ2-3 TRBV5-1 NA
CASVPLESGSSYEQYF TGTGCCAGCGTACCGCTCGAGTCGGGAAGCTCCTACGAGCAGTACTTC NA TRBJ2-7 TRBV7-8 few
CASSFLGHSYEQYF TGTGCCAGCAGCTTTCTAGGACACTCCTACGAGCAGTACTTC NA TRBJ2-7 TRBV7-8 NA
CSASDRASNSPLHF TGCAGTGCCTCAGACAGGGCTTCTAATTCACCCCTCCACTTT TRBD1 TRBJ1-6 TRBV20-1 few
CAIRTSGPYEQYF TGCGCCATCCGGACTAGCGGTCCCTACGAGCAGTACTTC TRBD2 TRBJ2-7 TRBV10-2 few
CASSVGETDTQYF TGTGCCAGCAGCGTCGGGGAAACAGATACGCAGTATTTT NA TRBJ2-3 TRBV9 NA
CASSLGLAANEQFF TGTGCCAGCAGCTTGGGACTAGCGGCGAATGAGCAGTTCTTC TRBD2 TRBJ2-1 TRBV7-3 many
CASSLSGGPNNEQFF TGTGCCAGCAGCCTTAGCGGGGGACCCAACAATGAGCAGTTCTTC TRBD2 TRBJ2-1 TRBV3-1 NA
CASSLGPVDSYEQYF TGTGCCAGCAGCTTAGGGCCAGTGGACTCCTACGAGCAGTACTTC NA TRBJ2-7 TRBV7-9 few
CATAGVGTYEQYF TGTGCCACAGCGGGAGTTGGGACCTACGAGCAGTACTTC TRBD2 TRBJ2-7 TRBV6-2/TRBV6-3 many
CSVSAGGADTQYF TGCAGCGTTTCCGCGGGGGGTGCAGATACGCAGTATTTT TRBD2 TRBJ2-3 TRBV29-1 NA
CSGDEAFF TGCAGCGGAGATGAAGCTTTCTTT NA TRBJ1-1 TRBV29-1 many
CASIFQGSSYNGQFF TGTGCCAGCATTTTTCAGGGGAGCTCCTACAATGGGCAGTTCTTC NA TRBJ2-1 TRBV6-5 NA
CASSLAKWTGGSETQYF TGTGCCAGCAGCTTGGCCAAGTGGACAGGGGGCTCAGAGACCCAGTACTTC TRBD1 TRBJ2-5 TRBV5-6 NA
CASSLIQGLDEQFF TGCGCCAGCAGCCTAATACAGGGTTTAGATGAGCAGTTCTTC NA TRBJ2-1 TRBV5-1 NA
CASRPQSAGYNEQFF TGTGCCAGCAGACCCCAGTCAGCGGGGTACAATGAGCAGTTCTTC TRBD2 TRBJ2-1 TRBV6-1 few
CASSTGTADTQYF TGCGCCAGCAGCACGGGGACCGCAGATACGCAGTATTTT NA TRBJ2-3 TRBV5-1 NA
CASSYSTGAEQFF TGTGCCAGCAGTTACTCGACCGGGGCCGAGCAGTTCTTC NA TRBJ2-1 TRBV6-2/TRBV6-3 few
CGAREAGGLYEQYF TGCGGTGCTAGAGAAGCGGGAGGGCTCTACGAGCAGTACTTC TRBD2 TRBJ2-7 TRBV20-1 NA
CSARGSGANVLTF TGCAGTGCTAGGGGCTCTGGGGCCAACGTCCTGACTTTC NA TRBJ2-6 TRBV20-1 few
CASSHSDETQYF TGTGCCAGCTCACATAGCGACGAGACCCAGTACTTC NA TRBJ2-5 TRBV18 NA
CASSRGVDYGYTF TGTGCCAGTAGTAGGGGTGTCGACTATGGCTACACCTTC NA TRBJ1-2 TRBV19 few
CSAKPRYNEQFF TGCAGTGCTAAGCCTAGGTACAATGAGCAGTTCTTC NA TRBJ2-1 TRBV20-1 few
CASSSGQINYGYTF TGCGCCAGCAGCTCGGGACAGATAAACTATGGCTACACCTTC TRBD1 TRBJ1-2 TRBV5-1 NA